Below, 25 T cell receptor beta chains from the same sample are listed, as sequenced in a study of T cell changes during pregnancy in multiple sclerosis. The data were produced by immunoSEQ multiplex PCR, yet TCRdb's version contains in-frame clones alone and is incomplete. The sample records around 130,000 clones, 90% to 95% being singletons. The sample in question was peripheral blood, obtained before pregnancy. The receptors were sampled from a female donor with multiple sclerosis, enrolled in a pregnancy study.

The genes are TRBV10-3 and TRBJ2-1, with D perhaps TRBD2 (6 bases). With 3 bases removed from V and 4 bases from J, the gap between germline ends came to 19 bases. Germline V gene sequence: CDR1 ENHRY, CDR2 SYGVKD. CDR3 length: 17 residues. The chain's CDR3 is CAISDPSGSTIYNEQFF. CDR3 sequence (DNA): TGTGCCATCAGTGACCCCAGCGGGTCTACTATTTACAATGAGCAGTTCTTC.

The chain combines TRBV15 with TRBJ2-3; weak D call: TRBD1 (6 bases). V was trimmed by 0 bases and J by 6 bases, leaving 16 bases between them. This CDR3 spans 16 amino acids. CDR1 is LNHNV and CDR2 is YYDKDF in the germline V gene (reference sequence). The CDR3 DNA follows: TGTGCCACCAGCAGAGAACCCCAGGGGTTAACGGATACGCAGTATTTT. Amino acids: CATSREPQGLTDTQYF.

The rearrangement uses TRBV27 and TRBJ1-5; the D gene is possibly TRBD1 (5 bases). Trimming took 3 bases from V and 3 from J, leaving 9 bases between them. Germline V gene lookup returns CDR1 MNHEY and CDR2 SMNVEV (reference sequence). This CDR3 region has 14 residues. The CDR3 reads CASSLGGINQPQHF. CDR3 coding DNA: TGTGCCAGCAGTTTGGGGGGGATCAATCAGCCCCAGCATTTT.

The chain uses TRBV2 and TRBJ1-1, with 9 bases identical to TRBD1. The CDR3 runs 14 residues. V gave up 6 bases and J gave up 1 base; unmatched junction bases: 3. CDR1 SNHLY and CDR2 FYNNEI come from the germline V gene. The DNA of the CDR3 is TGTGCCAGCAGCGCGGGACAGGGGAACACTGAAGCTTTCTTT. Its protein is CASSAGQGNTEAFF.

J is TRBJ2-3 and V is TRBV6-7; D is perhaps TRBD1 (6 bases). TRBV6-7 is annotated as an ORF whose role is uncertain. V was trimmed by 7 bases and J by 0 bases, leaving 20 bases between them. The CDR3 extends over 17 amino acids. DNA for the CDR3: TGTGCCAGCACCTTACAGGGTCCCCTAGCCAGCACAGATACGCAGTATTTT. This encodes CASTLQGPLASTDTQYF.

This rearrangement joins TRBV25-1 to TRBJ2-7, with D perhaps matching TRBD1 (6 bases). Trimming shortened V by 4 bases and J by 3 bases, and 13 bases separated the two germline ends. CDR3 size: 14 residues. Germline loops: CDR1 MGHDK, CDR2 SYGVNS. CDR3 sequence (DNA): TGTGCCAGCAGTGGATCCGCAGGGGACTACGAGCAGTACTTC. It encodes CASSGSAGDYEQYF.

The chain has TRBV7-9 and TRBJ2-5; D may be TRBD1 (6 bases). The CDR3 is made up of 14 amino acids. Deletions cut 1 base from V and 2 bases from J, with 8 bases between. The germline gives CDR1 SEHNR, CDR2 FQNEAQ (reference sequence). The CDR3 here is CASSLGDRQETQYF. The CDR3 DNA is TGTGCCAGCAGCTTAGGTGACAGGCAAGAGACCCAGTACTTC.

This clone came up once. The rearrangement joins TRBV27 to TRBJ2-1, with TRBD1 identical over 9 bases. CDR1 MNHEY and CDR2 SMNVEV come from the germline V gene (reference sequence). The CDR3 runs 14 residues. V gave up 5 bases and J gave up 7 bases; unmatched junction bases: 6. CDR3 DNA: TGTGCCAGCAGTCCCAGACAGGGGGGGAATGAGCAGTTCTTC. It translates to CASSPRQGGNEQFF.

The rearrangement joins TRBV7-3 to TRBJ2-1; 9 nucleotides align to TRBD2. Germline V CDR1 and CDR2: SGHTA, FQGTGA. The CDR3 is made up of 17 amino acids. With V trimmed by 5 bases and J by 8 bases, 16 bases remained unmatched. The chain's CDR3 is CASSLTSVAGAGYEQFF. The CDR3 DNA reads as TGTGCCAGCAGCCTGACAAGTGTAGCGGGAGCGGGGTATGAGCAGTTCTTC.

V gene TRBV25-1 combines with J gene TRBJ2-1; 9 positions match TRBD1. V shed 4 bases and J 8 bases; nucleotides not matched to a gene: 12. CDR1 is MGHDK, CDR2 SYGVNS, per germline. The CDR3 spans 16 residues. CDR3 protein: CASSAGGQGGVYEQFF. CDR3 nucleotides: TGTGCCAGCAGTGCGGGGGGACAGGGCGGGGTCTATGAGCAGTTCTTC.

The chain recombines TRBV19 with TRBJ1-1; 9 positions agree with TRBD1. The CDR3 has 15 residues. With V trimmed by 3 bases and J by 5 bases, 7 bases remained unmatched. The germline gives CDR1 LNHDA, CDR2 SQIVND (reference sequence). CDR3 coding DNA: TGTGCCAGTAGTATCCCCGGACAGGGGTGGACTGAAGCTTTCTTT. This codes for CASSIPGQGWTEAFF.

In its sample, this clone was seen a few times. This sequence joins TRBV6-1 and TRBJ1-1, with D possibly matching TRBD1 (6 bases). Trimming took off 0 bases at V and 3 bases at J, with 14 bases between the two ends. This CDR3 contains 16 residues. Germline V gene sequence: CDR1 MNHNS, CDR2 SASEGT. CDR3 loop: CASSEAGQGRDTEAFF. The CDR3 DNA is TGTGCCAGCAGTGAAGCGGGGCAGGGGAGGGACACTGAAGCTTTCTTT.

This sequence joins TRBV6-1 and TRBJ2-7; no clear D. CDR1 and CDR2 (germline): MNHNS, SASEGT. The CDR3 contains 13 residues. The V and J ends lost 3 bases and 4 bases respectively, with 10 bases between them. CDR3 coding DNA: TGTGCCAGCAGTGAGGAGCCAGCTTACGAGCAGTACTTC. This gives the protein CASSEEPAYEQYF.

This sequence joins TRBV10-3 and TRBJ2-5; 8 bases are shared with TRBD2. Germline CDR1 and CDR2: ENHRY and SYGVKD. This CDR3 region has 15 residues. The V gene end was trimmed by 5 bases and the J gene end by 6 bases; junction bases not matched to a gene: 11. Written as DNA, the CDR3 is TGTGCCATCAGTCCGGGACTAGGGTTCAATAAGACCCAGTACTTC. Translation: CAISPGLGFNKTQYF.

The V and J genes are TRBV2 and TRBJ1-3; possible D gene TRBD1, 6 bases. Trimming removed 5 bases at V and 2 bases at J, with 16 bases between. The V gene's germline CDR1 is SNHLY and CDR2 FYNNEI. The CDR3 extends over 16 amino acids. CDR3 residues: CASSTFGGQTGNTIYF. CDR3 nucleotide sequence: TGTGCCAGCAGTACTTTCGGGGGGCAGACTGGAAACACCATATATTTT.

This chain links TRBV6-5 with TRBJ1-1, with 10 bases matching TRBD1. In germline, CDR1 is MNHEY, CDR2 SVGAGI. With V trimmed by 5 bases and J by 5 bases, 8 bases remained unmatched. The CDR3 consists of 15 residues. The chain's CDR3 is CASSPGQGSRTEAFF. DNA for the CDR3: TGTGCCAGCAGTCCGGGACAGGGGAGCAGAACTGAAGCTTTCTTT.

The rearrangement joins TRBV29-1 to TRBJ2-2, with 7 positions matching TRBD2. The germline V gene encodes CDR1 SQVTM and CDR2 ANQGSEA. The V segment lost 6 bases and the J segment 3 bases; nucleotides outside the gene matches: 7. The CDR3 sequence is 14 residues long. CDR3 nucleotide sequence: TGCAGCGTGCTCCTGGGACTACACACCGGGGAGCTGTTTTTT. Translated: CSVLLGLHTGELFF.

This clone came up once. Compared with germline, one end of the junction differs, possibly owing to a read error. This sample also contains other DNA sequences that code for the same CDR3. The CDR3 sequence is CASSVASTGTEAFF. The CDR3 DNA follows: TGTGCCAGCAGTGTAGCATCTACGGGCACTGAAGCTTTCTTT. This sequence joins TRBV9 and TRBJ1-1, with D hard to call. In germline, CDR1 is SGDLS, CDR2 YYNGEE. This CDR3 comprises 14 residues.

This CDR3 reads CASRSGQGGSYNEQFF. The CDR3 DNA sequence: TGTGCCAGCAGGAGCGGACAGGGGGGATCCTACAATGAGCAGTTCTTC. The rearrangement links TRBV7-9 to TRBJ2-1, with TRBD1 matching 10 bases. The V and J ends lost 6 bases and 1 base, in that order; junction bases with no gene match: 6. CDR3 size: 16 residues. The germline V gene encodes CDR1 SEHNR and CDR2 FQNEAQ (reference sequence).

About this clone itself: At the DNA level, this CDR3 is encoded by other sequences in the same sample as well. The chain employs TRBV9 and TRBJ2-7; 14 bases align to TRBD2. The CDR3 runs to 17 residues. Germline V gene lookup returns CDR1 SGDLS and CDR2 YYNGEE. After removal of 0 bases from V and 5 bases from J, the junction contained 7 bases not matched to a gene. In nucleotides, the CDR3 is TGTGCCAGCAGCGTAGGACTAGCGGGAGGGCCGGGGGACGAGCAGTACTTC. Translation gives CASSVGLAGGPGDEQYF.

This chain uses TRBV9 with TRBJ2-2, with D perhaps TRBD1 (6 bases). V dropped 0 bases and J dropped 6 bases, with 15 bases sitting between them. The germline V gene encodes CDR1 SGDLS and CDR2 YYNGEE. This CDR3 contains 16 residues. In nucleotides, the CDR3 is TGTGCCAGCAGCGTAGATTTCAGGGGCCCTCCCGGGGAGCTGTTTTTT. This gives the protein CASSVDFRGPPGELFF.

The chain links TRBV27 to TRBJ2-7, with D possibly being TRBD2 (6 bases). Between the trimmed V and J ends, which lost 1 base and 4 bases, there was a span of 14 bases. Per germline, CDR1 MNHEY and CDR2 SMNVEV (reference sequence). CDR3 length: 15 residues. This CDR3 is CASSLYSVGGYEQYF. The CDR3 nucleotides read TGTGCCAGCAGTTTATACTCGGTGGGGGGTTACGAGCAGTACTTC.

The chain couples TRBV6-5 to TRBJ1-1; 8 bases fit TRBD1. From germline, CDR1 is MNHEY and CDR2 SVGAGI. With V trimmed by 5 bases and J by 5 bases, 7 bases remained unmatched. This CDR3 is built from 14 residues. The CDR3 loop reads CASSPGTGGTEAFF. The DNA for the CDR3 is TGTGCCAGCAGTCCGGGGACAGGAGGGACTGAAGCTTTCTTT.

The rearrangement links TRBV19 to TRBJ1-2, with a weak D call TRBD1 (5 bases). V was clipped by 5 bases and J by 6 bases, with 13 bases between them. This CDR3 contains 13 residues. CDR1 is LNHDA and CDR2 is SQIVND in the germline V gene (reference sequence). CDR3 sequence: CASSQTGANGYTF. The CDR3 DNA reads TGTGCCAGTAGTCAAACAGGAGCAAATGGCTACACCTTC.

The rearrangement uses TRBV6-1 and TRBJ1-2, with D uncertain. Germline lookup yields CDR1 MNHNS and CDR2 SASEGT. This CDR3 is 14 amino acids long. Trimming cost V 7 bases and J 1 base, with 13 bases left between them. The CDR3 DNA reads as TGTGCCAGCAAATCGGCGGGATTTAACTATGGCTACACCTTC. Translation gives CASKSAGFNYGYTF.